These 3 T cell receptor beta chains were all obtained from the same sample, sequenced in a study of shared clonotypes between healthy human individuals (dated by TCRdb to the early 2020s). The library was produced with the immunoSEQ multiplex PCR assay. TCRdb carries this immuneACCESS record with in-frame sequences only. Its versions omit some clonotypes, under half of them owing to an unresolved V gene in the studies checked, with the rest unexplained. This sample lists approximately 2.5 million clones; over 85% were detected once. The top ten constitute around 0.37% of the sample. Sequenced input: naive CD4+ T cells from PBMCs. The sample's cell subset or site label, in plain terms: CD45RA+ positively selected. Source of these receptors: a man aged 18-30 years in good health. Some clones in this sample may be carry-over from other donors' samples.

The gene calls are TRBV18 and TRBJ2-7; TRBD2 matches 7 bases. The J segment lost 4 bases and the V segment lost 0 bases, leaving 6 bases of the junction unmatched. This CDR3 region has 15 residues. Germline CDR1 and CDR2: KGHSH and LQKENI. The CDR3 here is CASSPPGGVKYEQYF. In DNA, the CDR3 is TGTGCCAGCTCACCACCGGGGGGGGTGAAGTACGAGCAGTACTTC.

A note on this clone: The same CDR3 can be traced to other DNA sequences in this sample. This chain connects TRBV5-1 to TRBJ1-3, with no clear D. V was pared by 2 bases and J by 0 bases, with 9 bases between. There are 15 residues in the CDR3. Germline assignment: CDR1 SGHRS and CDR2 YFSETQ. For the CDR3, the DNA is TGCGCCAGCAGCTTTGGTGGAAACTCTGGAAACACCATATATTTT. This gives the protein CASSFGGNSGNTIYF.

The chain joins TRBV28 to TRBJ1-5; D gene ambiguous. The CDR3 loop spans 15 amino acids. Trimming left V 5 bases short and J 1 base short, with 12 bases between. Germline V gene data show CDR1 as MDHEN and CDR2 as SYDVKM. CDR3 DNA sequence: TGTGCCAGCAGTCTGCGCAGTCTAAGCAATCAGCCCCAGCATTTT. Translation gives CASSLRSLSNQPQHF.